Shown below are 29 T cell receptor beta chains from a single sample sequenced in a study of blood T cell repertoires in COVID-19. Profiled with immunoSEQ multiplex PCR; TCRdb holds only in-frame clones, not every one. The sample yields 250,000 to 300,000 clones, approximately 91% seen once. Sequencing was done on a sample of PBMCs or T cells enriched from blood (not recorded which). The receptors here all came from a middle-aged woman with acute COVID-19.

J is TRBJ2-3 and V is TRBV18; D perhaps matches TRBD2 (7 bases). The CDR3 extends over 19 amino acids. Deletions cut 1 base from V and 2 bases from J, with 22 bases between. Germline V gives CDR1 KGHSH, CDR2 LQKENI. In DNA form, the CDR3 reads TGTGCCAGCTCACCACGGGGGGGCGGAAATGCGATGCCCACAGATACGCAGTATTTT. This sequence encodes CASSPRGGGNAMPTDTQYF. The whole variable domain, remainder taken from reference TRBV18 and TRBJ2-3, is NAGVMQNPRHLVRRRGQEARLRCSPMKGHSHVYWYRQLPEEGLKFMVYLQKENIIDESGMPKERFSAEFPKEGPSILRIQQVVRGDSAAYFCASSPRGGGNAMPTDTQYFGPGTRLTVL.

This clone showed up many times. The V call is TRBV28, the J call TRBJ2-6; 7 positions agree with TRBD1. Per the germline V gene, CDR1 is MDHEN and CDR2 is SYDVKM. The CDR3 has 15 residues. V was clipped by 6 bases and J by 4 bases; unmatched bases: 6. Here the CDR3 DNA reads TGTGCCAGCAGCCGGACAGGACGCGGGGCCAACGTCCTGACTTTC. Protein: CASSRTGRGANVLTF.

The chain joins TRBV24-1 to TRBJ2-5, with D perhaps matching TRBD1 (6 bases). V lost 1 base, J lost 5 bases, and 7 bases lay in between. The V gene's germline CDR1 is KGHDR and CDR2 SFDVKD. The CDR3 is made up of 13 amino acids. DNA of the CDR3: TGTGCCACCAGTGATTTTAGGGGGGAGACCCAGTACTTC. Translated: CATSDFRGETQYF.

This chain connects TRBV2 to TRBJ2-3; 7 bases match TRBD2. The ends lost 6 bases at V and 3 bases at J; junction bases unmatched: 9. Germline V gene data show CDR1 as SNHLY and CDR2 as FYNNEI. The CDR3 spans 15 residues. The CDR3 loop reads CASSDRLAGTDTQYF. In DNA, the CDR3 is TGTGCCAGCAGCGATCGACTAGCAGGTACAGATACGCAGTATTTT.

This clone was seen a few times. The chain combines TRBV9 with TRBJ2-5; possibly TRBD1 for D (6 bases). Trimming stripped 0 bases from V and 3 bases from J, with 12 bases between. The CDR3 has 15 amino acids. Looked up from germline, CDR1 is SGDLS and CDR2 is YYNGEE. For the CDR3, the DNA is TGTGCCAGCAGCGTAGACTGGACAGACAAAGAGACCCAGTACTTC. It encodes CASSVDWTDKETQYF.

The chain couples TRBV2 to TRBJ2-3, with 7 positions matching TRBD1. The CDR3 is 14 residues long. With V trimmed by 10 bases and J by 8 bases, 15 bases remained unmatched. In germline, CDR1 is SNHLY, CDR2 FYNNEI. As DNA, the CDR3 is TGTGCCATAAGCCGGGACAGACCTGGGGGTACGCAGTATTTT. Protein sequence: CAISRDRPGGTQYF.

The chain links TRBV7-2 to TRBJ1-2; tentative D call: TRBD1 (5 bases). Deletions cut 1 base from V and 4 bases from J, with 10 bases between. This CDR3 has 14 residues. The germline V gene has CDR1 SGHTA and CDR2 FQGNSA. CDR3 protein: CASSLVRESYGYTF. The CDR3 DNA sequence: TGTGCCAGCAGCTTAGTCAGGGAATCCTATGGCTACACCTTC.

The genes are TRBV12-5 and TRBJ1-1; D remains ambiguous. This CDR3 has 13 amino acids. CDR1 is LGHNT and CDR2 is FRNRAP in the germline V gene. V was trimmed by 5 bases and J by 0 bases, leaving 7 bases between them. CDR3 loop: CASGLEVNTEAFF. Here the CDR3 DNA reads TGTGCTAGTGGTCTCGAGGTGAACACTGAAGCTTTCTTT.

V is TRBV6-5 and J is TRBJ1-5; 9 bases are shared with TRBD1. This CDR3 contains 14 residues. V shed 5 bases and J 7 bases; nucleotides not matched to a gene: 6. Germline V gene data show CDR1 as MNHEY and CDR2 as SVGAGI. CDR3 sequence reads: CASSPRTGDQPQHF. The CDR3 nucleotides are TGTGCCAGCAGTCCACGGACAGGGGACCAGCCCCAGCATTTT.

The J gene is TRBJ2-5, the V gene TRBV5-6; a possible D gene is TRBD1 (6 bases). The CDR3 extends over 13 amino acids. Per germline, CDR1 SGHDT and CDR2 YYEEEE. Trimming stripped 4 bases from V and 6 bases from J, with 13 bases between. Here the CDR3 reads CASSINRVKTQYF. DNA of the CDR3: TGTGCCAGCAGCATAAACAGGGTGAAGACCCAGTACTTC. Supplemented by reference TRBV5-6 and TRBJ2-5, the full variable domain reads DAGVTQSPTHLIKTRGQQVTLRCSPKSGHDTVSWYQQALGQGPQFIFQYYEEEERQRGNFPDRFSGHQFPNYSSELNVNALLLGDSALYLCASSINRVKTQYFGPGTRLLVL.

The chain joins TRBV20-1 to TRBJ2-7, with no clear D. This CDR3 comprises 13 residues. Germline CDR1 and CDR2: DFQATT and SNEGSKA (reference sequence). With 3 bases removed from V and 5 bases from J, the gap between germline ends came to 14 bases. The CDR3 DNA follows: TGCAGTGCTAGTTCCCGTCCGGCGGACGAGCAGTACTTC. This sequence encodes CSASSRPADEQYF.

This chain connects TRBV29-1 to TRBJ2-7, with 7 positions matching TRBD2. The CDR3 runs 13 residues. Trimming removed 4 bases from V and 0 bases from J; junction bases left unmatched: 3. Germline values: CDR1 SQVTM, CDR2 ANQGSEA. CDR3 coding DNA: TGCAGCGTTGGGCGGGGGAGCTCCTACGAGCAGTACTTC. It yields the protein CSVGRGSSYEQYF.

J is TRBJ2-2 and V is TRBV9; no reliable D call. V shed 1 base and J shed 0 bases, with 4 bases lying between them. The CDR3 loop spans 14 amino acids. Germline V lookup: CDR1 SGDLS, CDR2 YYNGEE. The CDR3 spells CASSVIANTGELFF. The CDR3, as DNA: TGTGCCAGCAGCGTAATAGCGAACACCGGGGAGCTGTTTTTT.

The CDR3 is CASSEAGGPVATQYF. In DNA, the CDR3 is TGTGCCAGCAGTGAGGCGGGGGGGCCGGTTGCGACCCAGTACTTC. V gene TRBV6-1 combines with J gene TRBJ2-5; 9 bases map to TRBD2. Germline V gene sequence: CDR1 MNHNS, CDR2 SASEGT. V was pared by 3 bases and J by 7 bases, with 9 bases of the junction left unmatched. CDR3 size: 15 residues.

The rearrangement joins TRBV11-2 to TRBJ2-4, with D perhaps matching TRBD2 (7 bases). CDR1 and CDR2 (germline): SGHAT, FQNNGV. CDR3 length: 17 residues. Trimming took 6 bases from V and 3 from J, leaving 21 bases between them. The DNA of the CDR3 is TGTGCCAGCAGGAGATTGGGGGGGCGAGAAGGCAAAAACATTCAGTACTTC. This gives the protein CASRRLGGREGKNIQYF.

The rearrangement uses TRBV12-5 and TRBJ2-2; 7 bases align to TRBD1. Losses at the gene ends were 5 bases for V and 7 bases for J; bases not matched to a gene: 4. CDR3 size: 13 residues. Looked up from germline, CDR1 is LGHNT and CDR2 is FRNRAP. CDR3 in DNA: TGTGCTAGTGGTCAACAGGGGTACGGGGAGCTGTTTTTT. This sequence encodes CASGQQGYGELFF.

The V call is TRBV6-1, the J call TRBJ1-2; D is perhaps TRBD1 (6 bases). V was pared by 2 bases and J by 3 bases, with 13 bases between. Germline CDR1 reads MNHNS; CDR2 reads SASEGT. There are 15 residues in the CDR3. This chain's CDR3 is CASSELDRSYYGYTF. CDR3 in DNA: TGTGCCAGCAGTGAACTTGACAGGAGTTACTATGGCTACACCTTC.

This chain's CDR3 is CASSPFDSSNSPLHF. CDR3 DNA: TGTGCCAGCAGTCCTTTCGACAGTTCCAATTCACCCCTCCACTTT. This chain links TRBV5-6 with TRBJ1-6, with D perhaps matching TRBD1 (5 bases). Germline V gene data show CDR1 as SGHDT and CDR2 as YYEEEE. The CDR3 is 15 amino acids. V lost 5 bases, J lost 7 bases, and 16 bases lay in between.

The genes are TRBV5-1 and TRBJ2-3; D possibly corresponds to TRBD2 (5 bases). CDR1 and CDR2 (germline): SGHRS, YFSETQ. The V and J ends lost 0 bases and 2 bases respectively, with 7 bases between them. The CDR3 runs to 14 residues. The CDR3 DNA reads TGCGCCAGCAGCTTGGGAGGGCCCACAGATACGCAGTATTTT. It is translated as CASSLGGPTDTQYF.

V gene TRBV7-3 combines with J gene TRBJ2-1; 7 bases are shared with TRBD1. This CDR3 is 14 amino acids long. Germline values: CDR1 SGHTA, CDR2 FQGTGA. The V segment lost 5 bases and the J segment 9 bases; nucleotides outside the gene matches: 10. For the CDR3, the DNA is TGTGCCAGCAGCGCGTCCGGGACAGCGGCTGAGCAGTTCTTC. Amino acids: CASSASGTAAEQFF.

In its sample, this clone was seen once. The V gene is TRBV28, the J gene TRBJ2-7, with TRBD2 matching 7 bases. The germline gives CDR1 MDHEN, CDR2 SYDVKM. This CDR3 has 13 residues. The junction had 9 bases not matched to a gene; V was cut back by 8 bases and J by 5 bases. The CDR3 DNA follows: TGTGCCAGCTACAACGGGGGGACTAACGAGCAGTACTTC. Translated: CASYNGGTNEQYF.

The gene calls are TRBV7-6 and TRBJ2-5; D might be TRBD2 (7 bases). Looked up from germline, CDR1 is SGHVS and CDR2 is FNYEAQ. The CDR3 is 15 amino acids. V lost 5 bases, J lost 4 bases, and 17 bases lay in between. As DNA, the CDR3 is TGTGCCAGCAGCCTTGCGGGGGCCGGAGCAGAGACCCAGTACTTC. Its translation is CASSLAGAGAETQYF.

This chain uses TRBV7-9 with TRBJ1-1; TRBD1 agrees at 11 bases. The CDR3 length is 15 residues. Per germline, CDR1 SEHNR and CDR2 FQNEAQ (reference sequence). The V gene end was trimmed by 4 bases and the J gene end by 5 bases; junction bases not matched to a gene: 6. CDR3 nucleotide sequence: TGTGCCAGCAGCTACCCCGGACAGGGGGCTACTGAAGCTTTCTTT. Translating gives CASSYPGQGATEAFF. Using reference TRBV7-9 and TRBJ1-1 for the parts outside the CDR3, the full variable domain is DTGVSQNPRHKITKRGQNVTFRCDPISEHNRLYWYRQTLGQGPEFLTYFQNEAQLEKSRLLSDRFSAERPKGSFSTLEIQRTEQGDSAMYLCASSYPGQGATEAFFGQGTRLTVV.

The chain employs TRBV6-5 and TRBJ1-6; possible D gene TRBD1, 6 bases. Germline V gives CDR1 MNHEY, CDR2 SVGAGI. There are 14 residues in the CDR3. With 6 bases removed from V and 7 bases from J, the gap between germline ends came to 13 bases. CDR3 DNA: TGTGCCAGCAGCAAAGGACAGATAAATTCACCCCTCCACTTT. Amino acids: CASSKGQINSPLHF.

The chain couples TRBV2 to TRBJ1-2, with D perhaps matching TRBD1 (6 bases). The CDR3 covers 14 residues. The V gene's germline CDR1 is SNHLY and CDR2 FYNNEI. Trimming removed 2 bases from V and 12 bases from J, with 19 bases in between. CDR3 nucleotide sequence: TGTGCCAGCAGTGAAATAAAGGGGCTCCCAGGGGACACCTTC. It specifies CASSEIKGLPGDTF. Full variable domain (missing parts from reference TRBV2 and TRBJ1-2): EPEVTQTPSHQVTQMGQEVILRCVPISNHLYFYWYRQILGQKVEFLVSFYNNEISEKSEIFDDQFSVERPDGSNFTLKIRSTKLEDSAMYFCASSEIKGLPGDTFGSGTRLTVV.

CDR3 nucleotides: TGTGCCACCAGCAGAGATACAGGGTATGAGCCCCAGCATTTT. Its translation is CATSRDTGYEPQHF. The V call is TRBV15, the J call TRBJ1-5; D possibly corresponds to TRBD1 (6 bases). Germline-derived CDR1 and CDR2 are LNHNV and YYDKDF (reference sequence). The CDR3 spans 14 residues. The V gene lost 0 bases and the J gene lost 8 bases, with 11 bases spanning the gap.

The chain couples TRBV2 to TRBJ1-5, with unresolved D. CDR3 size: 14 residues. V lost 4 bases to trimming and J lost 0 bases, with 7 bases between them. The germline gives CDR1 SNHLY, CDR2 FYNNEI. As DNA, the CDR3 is TGTGCCAGCAGTGGAGAGTATAGCAATCAGCCCCAGCATTTT. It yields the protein CASSGEYSNQPQHF.

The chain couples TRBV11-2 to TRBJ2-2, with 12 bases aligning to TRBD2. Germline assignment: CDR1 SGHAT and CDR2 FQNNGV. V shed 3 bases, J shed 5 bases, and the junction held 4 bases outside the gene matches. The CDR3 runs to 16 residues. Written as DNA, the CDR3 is TGTGCCAGCAGCTTCACCGGGACTAGCGGGACCGGGGAGCTGTTTTTT. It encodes CASSFTGTSGTGELFF.

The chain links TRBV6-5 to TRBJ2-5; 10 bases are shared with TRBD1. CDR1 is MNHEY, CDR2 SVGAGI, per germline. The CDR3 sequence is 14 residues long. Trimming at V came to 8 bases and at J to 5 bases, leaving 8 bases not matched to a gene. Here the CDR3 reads CASGGDRGFETQYF. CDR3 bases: TGTGCCAGCGGGGGGGACAGGGGTTTCGAGACCCAGTACTTC.